The subject of this entry is one T cell receptor (beta chain). The sample belongs to a study of T cells in Graves' hyperthyroidism and ophthalmopathy. The CDR3 has 15 amino acids. V was pared by 5 bases and J by 0 bases, with 14 bases between. Germline assignment: CDR1 SGHNT and CDR2 YENEEA. TCR beta CDR3 sequences were amplified from RNA transcripts. The primer set for the first-round RT-PCR of the TCR CDR3 was HTBI. Each CDR3 protein gets one entry after TCRdb re-called the multiplex PCR reads with MiXCR. The sample records 800,000 or so distinct CDR3 sequences, 38% being singletons. This clonotype originated in a man aged 18 to 30 with Graves' hyperthyroidism. The chain links TRBV11-3 to TRBJ2-7, with a possible D match to TRBD2 (5 bases). Sample: blood. The CDR3 DNA reads as TGTGCCAGCAGCGGCCTAGTAGGGAGCTCCTACGAGCAGTACTTC. This encodes CASSGLVGSSYEQYF.